A few counts support the clone carrying this TCR beta chain. These data are taken from a study of T-cell memory formation after mild COVID-19. MiXCR, run by TCRdb on the 5' RACE reads, gives a single entry per CDR3 protein. The sample includes around 300,000 distinct CDR3 sequences, 14% of them seen just once. The CDR3 loop spans 13 amino acids. Germline V gene sequence: CDR1 SQVTM, CDR2 ANQGSEA. V gave up 7 bases and J gave up 3 bases, with 15 bases separating them. The receptor's source is a man aged 18 to 29 who had mild COVID-19 (a few samples of this study predate the infection). Cell type and time point are not known. The chain couples TRBV29-1 to TRBJ1-1; D is undetermined. The material sequenced was PBMCs or a T cell subset sorted from them (not recorded which). CDR3 region: CSGERNRDTEAFF. CDR3 coding DNA: TGCAGCGGTGAGAGAAATCGGGACACTGAAGCTTTCTTT.